This TCR beta chain was observed in a study of identical twins. Via MiXCR, TCRdb re-called the 5' RACE reads, giving one row per CDR3 protein. Seen here are around 290,000 distinct CDR3 sequences, roughly 9.7% observed once, and the top ten hold 5.5% to 9%. A note on this clonotype: What it recognizes is unknown.

Germline CDR1 reads MGHDK; CDR2 reads SYGVNS. V shed 3 bases, J shed 2 bases, and the junction held 3 bases outside the gene matches. The CDR3 consists of 14 residues. Study-level findings and limits: Twin pairs' shared out-of-frame alpha sequences were enriched in low generation probability.

These same data were also listed under a study on yellow fever vaccine responses in identical twins.

This sequence originates from a young woman in good health. Sequenced material: CD8+ T cells sorted from blood. This chain joins TRBV25-1 and TRBJ2-7; 8 bases agree with TRBD1. CDR3 coding DNA: TGTGCCAGCAGTGATCGACAGGGGACCTACGAGCAGTACTTC. It codes for CASSDRQGTYEQYF.